A single sample gave rise to the 17 T cell receptor beta chains below, sequenced in a study of shared clonotypes between healthy human individuals. Measured with immunoSEQ multiplex PCR; TCRdb has only the in-frame clones, and not every one. The table records millions of clones, more than 80% of them present only once. The specimen was naive CD4+ T cells from PBMCs. Subset reported: CD45RA+ positively selected. The receptors were sampled from a young man in good health. Some clones in this sample may be carry-over from other donors' samples.

The V gene is TRBV7-9, the J gene TRBJ1-1; 9 positions match TRBD1. Germline-derived CDR1 and CDR2 are SEHNR and FQNEAQ (reference sequence). Trimming at V came to 3 bases and at J to 4 bases, leaving 3 bases not matched to a gene. The CDR3 is made up of 14 amino acids. The CDR3 bases are TGTGCCAGCAGCTTGGACAGGGGAACCACTGAAGCTTTCTTT. Encoded protein: CASSLDRGTTEAFF.

This chain connects TRBV10-3 to TRBJ1-1; unclear D gene. This CDR3 comprises 14 residues. The V end was cut by 1 base, the J end by 1 base, with 7 bases between. Germline-derived CDR1 and CDR2 are ENHRY and SYGVKD. The CDR3 reads CAISELIGNTEAFF. Here the CDR3 DNA reads TGTGCCATCAGTGAGTTAATCGGGAACACTGAAGCTTTCTTT.

This chain joins TRBV2 and TRBJ1-2, with TRBD1 matching 7 bases. The CDR3 loop spans 15 amino acids. Germline trimming cut 4 bases from V and 5 bases from J; bases unmatched to any gene: 10. The V gene's germline CDR1 is SNHLY and CDR2 FYNNEI. The DNA for the CDR3 is TGTGCCAGCAGTGCCCCAATACAGGGGTCTTATGGCTACACCTTC. It is translated as CASSAPIQGSYGYTF.

The rearrangement links TRBV5-1 to TRBJ2-4; D may be TRBD1 or TRBD2 (5 bases each). The V gene's germline CDR1 is SGHRS and CDR2 YFSETQ. This CDR3 has 16 amino acids. Trimming stripped 2 bases from V and 6 bases from J, with 18 bases between. The CDR3: CASSFAGTEAGNIQYF. The DNA for the CDR3 is TGCGCCAGCAGCTTCGCCGGGACGGAGGCTGGAAACATTCAGTACTTC.

CDR3 coding DNA: TGTGCCAGCCGTCGACCAGAAGAGGGGGCTTTCTTT. It codes for CASRRPEEGAFF. J is TRBJ1-1 and V is TRBV6-6, with D perhaps TRBD1 (5 bases). Germline CDR1 and CDR2: MNHNY and SVGAGI (reference sequence). This CDR3 comprises 12 residues. The V gene lost 8 bases and the J gene lost 11 bases, with 18 bases spanning the gap.

The chain uses TRBV18 and TRBJ1-1; the D is unclear. The germline V and J ends were trimmed by 0 bases and 0 bases, with 14 bases remaining between them. There are 17 residues in the CDR3. Germline assignment: CDR1 KGHSH and CDR2 LQKENI. As DNA, the CDR3 is TGTGCCAGCTCACCACCACCCGGCAGACCAGTGAACACTGAAGCTTTCTTT. Translation: CASSPPPGRPVNTEAFF. Full variable domain (outside the CDR3, taken from reference TRBV18 and TRBJ1-1): NAGVMQNPRHLVRRRGQEARLRCSPMKGHSHVYWYRQLPEEGLKFMVYLQKENIIDESGMPKERFSAEFPKEGPSILRIQQVVRGDSAAYFCASSPPPGRPVNTEAFFGQGTRLTVV.

The V call is TRBV15, the J call TRBJ2-1; no clear D. This CDR3 has 15 amino acids. Germline loops: CDR1 LNHNV, CDR2 YYDKDF (reference sequence). The ends were cut back, 1 base at V and 10 bases at J, with 17 bases in the middle. The CDR3 nucleotides read TGTGCCACCAGCAGAGGCCATGGCCCTCCTGGGGAGCAGTTCTTC. Protein product: CATSRGHGPPGEQFF.

The chain combines TRBV5-1 with TRBJ2-1; D gene unclear. The CDR3 extends over 16 amino acids. The V gene's germline CDR1 is SGHRS and CDR2 YFSETQ. V lost 0 bases to trimming and J lost 2 bases, with 12 bases between them. CDR3: CASSLASGGPYNEQFF. CDR3 bases: TGCGCCAGCAGCTTGGCCTCGGGCGGCCCCTACAATGAGCAGTTCTTC.

The V and J genes are TRBV28 and TRBJ1-4, with a tentative D call TRBD1 (6 bases). The CDR3 extends over 14 amino acids. Germline V gives CDR1 MDHEN, CDR2 SYDVKM. The V gene lost 7 bases and the J gene lost 5 bases, with 14 bases spanning the gap. In nucleotides, the CDR3 is TGTGCCAGCACCCCGGGGGGCGGGAATGAAAAACTGTTTTTT. It specifies CASTPGGGNEKLFF. Drawing the rest from reference TRBV28 and TRBJ1-4, the complete variable domain is DVKVTQSSRYLVKRTGEKVFLECVQDMDHENMFWYRQDPGLGLRLIYFSYDVKMKEKGDIPEGYSVSREKKERFSLILESASTNQTSMYLCASTPGGGNEKLFFGSGTQLSVL.

The rearrangement links TRBV27 to TRBJ1-5; TRBD1 aligns across 9 bases. CDR3 length: 18 amino acids. Germline V CDR1 and CDR2: MNHEY, SMNVEV (reference sequence). Losses at the gene ends were 0 bases for V and 3 bases for J; bases not matched to a gene: 9. The CDR3 DNA is TGTGCCAGCAGTTTATCGCGAGTTGGACAGGGGTACAATCAGCCCCAGCATTTT. Translating it yields CASSLSRVGQGYNQPQHF.

The chain has TRBV2 and TRBJ1-3, with TRBD1 matching 8 bases. V was pared by 6 bases and J by 0 bases, with 4 bases of the junction left unmatched. Per the germline V gene, CDR1 is SNHLY and CDR2 is FYNNEI. This CDR3 comprises 15 residues. Here the CDR3 DNA reads TGTGCCAGCAGGCTAACAGGGGGCTCTGGAAACACCATATATTTT. It encodes CASRLTGGSGNTIYF.

This rearrangement joins TRBV27 to TRBJ2-6, with 10 bases aligning to TRBD1. The germline gives CDR1 MNHEY, CDR2 SMNVEV (reference sequence). With V trimmed by 5 bases and J by 1 base, 11 bases remained unmatched. The CDR3 spans 19 residues. The CDR3 spells CASSPTATGGVSGANVLTF. The CDR3 DNA reads as TGTGCCAGCAGTCCCACGGCGACAGGGGGCGTTTCTGGGGCCAACGTCCTGACTTTC. Supplemented by reference TRBV27 and TRBJ2-6, the full variable domain reads EAQVTQNPRYLITVTGKKLTVTCSQNMNHEYMSWYRQDPGLGLRQIYYSMNVEVTDKGDVPEGYKVSRKEKRNFPLILESPSPNQTSLYFCASSPTATGGVSGANVLTFGAGSRLTVL.

Points on this clone: Other DNA sequences in the sample encode the same CDR3. The chain has TRBV5-1 and TRBJ2-5; D unclear. CDR1 and CDR2 from the germline V gene are SGHRS and YFSETQ. This CDR3 has 12 residues. The V gene lost 2 bases and the J gene lost 2 bases, with 4 bases spanning the gap. DNA for the CDR3: TGCGCCAGCAGCTTCTCTCAAGAGACCCAGTACTTC. It codes for CASSFSQETQYF. Drawing the rest from reference TRBV5-1 and TRBJ2-5, the complete variable domain is KAGVTQTPRYLIKTRGQQVTLSCSPISGHRSVSWYQQTPGQGLQFLFEYFSETQRNKGNFPGRFSGRQFSNSRSEMNVSTLELGDSALYLCASSFSQETQYFGPGTRLLVL.

The chain has TRBV5-1 and TRBJ2-5; D is possibly TRBD1 (7 bases). The CDR3 is 16 residues long. Trimming took 4 bases from V and 3 from J, leaving 19 bases between them. The germline V gene has CDR1 SGHRS and CDR2 YFSETQ. DNA of the CDR3: TGCGCCAGCAGCCAAGACAGGGTTTGGGGGGAAGAGACCCAGTACTTC. This translates into CASSQDRVWGEETQYF.

The V and J genes are TRBV14 and TRBJ2-2; D unclear. Per the germline V gene, CDR1 is SGHDN and CDR2 is FVKESK. This CDR3 comprises 13 residues. The germline V and J ends were trimmed by 6 bases and 6 bases, with 11 bases remaining between them. CDR3 protein: CASRPYVAGELFF. As DNA, the CDR3 is TGTGCCAGCAGACCCTATGTGGCCGGGGAGCTGTTTTTT.

This chain joins TRBV4-1 and TRBJ1-5, with a weak D call TRBD1 (5 bases). CDR1 MGHRA and CDR2 YSYEKL come from the germline V gene. There are 14 residues in the CDR3. V lost 4 bases and J lost 7, with 14 bases in between. The CDR3 DNA reads as TGCGCCAGCAGCCCTGGGGGGTCGGGCCAGCCCCAGCATTTT. It codes for CASSPGGSGQPQHF.

The chain recombines TRBV5-4 with TRBJ2-2; 9 positions agree with TRBD1. This CDR3 region has 16 residues. Trimming removed 5 bases from V and 3 bases from J; junction bases left unmatched: 8. Per germline, CDR1 SGHNT and CDR2 YYREEE (reference sequence). The CDR3, as DNA: TGTGCCAGCAGTTCCGACAGGGGGAAGGACACCGGGGAGCTGTTTTTT. Translated, it gives CASSSDRGKDTGELFF. The full variable domain, in which reference TRBV5-4 and TRBJ2-2 provide the parts outside the CDR3, is ETGVTQSPTHLIKTRGQQVTLRCSSQSGHNTVSWYQQALGQGPQFIFQYYREEENGRGNFPPRFSGLQFPNYSSELNVNALELDDSALYLCASSSDRGKDTGELFFGEGSRLTVL.